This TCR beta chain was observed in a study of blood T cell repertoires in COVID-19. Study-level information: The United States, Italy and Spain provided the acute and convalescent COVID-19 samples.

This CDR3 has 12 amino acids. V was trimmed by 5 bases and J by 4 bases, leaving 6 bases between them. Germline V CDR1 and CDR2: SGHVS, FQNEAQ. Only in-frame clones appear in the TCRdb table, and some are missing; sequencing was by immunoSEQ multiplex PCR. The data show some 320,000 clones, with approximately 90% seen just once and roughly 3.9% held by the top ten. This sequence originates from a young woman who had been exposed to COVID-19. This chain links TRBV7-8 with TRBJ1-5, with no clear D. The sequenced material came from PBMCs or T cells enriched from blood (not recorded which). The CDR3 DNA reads TGTGCCAGCAGCGGCCTTAATCAGCCCCAGCATTTT. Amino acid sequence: CASSGLNQPQHF.